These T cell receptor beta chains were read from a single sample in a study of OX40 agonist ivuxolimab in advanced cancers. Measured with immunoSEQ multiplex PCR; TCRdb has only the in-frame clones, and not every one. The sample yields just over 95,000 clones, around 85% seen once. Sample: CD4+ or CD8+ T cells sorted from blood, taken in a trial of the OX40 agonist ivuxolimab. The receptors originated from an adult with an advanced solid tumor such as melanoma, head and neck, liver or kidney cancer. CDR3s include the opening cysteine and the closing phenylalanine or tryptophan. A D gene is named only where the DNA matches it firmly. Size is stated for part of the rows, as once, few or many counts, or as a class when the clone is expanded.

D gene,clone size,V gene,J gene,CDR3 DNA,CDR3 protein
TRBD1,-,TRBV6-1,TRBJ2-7,TGTGCCAGCAGTCAGGGGGTCCGGGAGCAGTACTTC,CASSQGVREQYF
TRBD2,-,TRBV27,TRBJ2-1,TGTGCCAGCAGAACTAGCGGGAGGGCCCTCGGGTACAATGAGCAGTTCTTC,CASRTSGRALGYNEQFF
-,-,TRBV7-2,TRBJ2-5,TGTGCCAGCAGCTTAGTCAGTTATCAAGAGACCCAGTACTTC,CASSLVSYQETQYF
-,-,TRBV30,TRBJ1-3,TGTGCCTGGAGCGCGGGGGGCTCTGGAAACACCATATATTTT,CAWSAGGSGNTIYF
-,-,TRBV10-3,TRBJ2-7,TGTGCCATCAGCGGGGGACAGATCTACGAGCAGTACTTC,CAISGGQIYEQYF
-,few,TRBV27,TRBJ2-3,TGTGCCAGCAGTCCTCTCAGCGTTGATACGCAGTATTTT,CASSPLSVDTQYF
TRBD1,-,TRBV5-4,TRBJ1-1,TGTGCCAGCAGCCTAGACAGGGGGTTTGGTGAAGCTTTCTTT,CASSLDRGFGEAFF
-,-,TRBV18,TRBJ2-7,TGTGCCAGCTCGAGCTCCTACGAGCAGTACTTC,CASSSSYEQYF
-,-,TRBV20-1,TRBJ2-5,TGCAGTGCTAGAGCGGCTGAGACCCAGTACTTC,CSARAAETQYF
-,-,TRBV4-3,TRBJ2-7,TGCGCCAGCAGCCAACTCCCGGGAGAAGAGCAGTACTTC,CASSQLPGEEQYF
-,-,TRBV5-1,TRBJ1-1,TGCGCCAGCAGCGCACTATCGAACACTGAAGCTTTCTTT,CASSALSNTEAFF
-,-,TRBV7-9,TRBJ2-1,TGTGCCAGCAGCTTAGCCTTGTCCTTCAATGAGCAGTTCTTC,CASSLALSFNEQFF
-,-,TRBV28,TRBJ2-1,TGTGCCAGCAGTTTATTCGGTGAGCAGTTCTTC,CASSLFGEQFF
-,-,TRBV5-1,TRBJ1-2,TGCGCCAGCAGCGACCCGGGACAACCTAACTATGGCTACACCTTC,CASSDPGQPNYGYTF
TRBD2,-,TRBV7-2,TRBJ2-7,TGTGCCAGCAGCGCAACTAGCGGCCAACTCTACGAGCAGTACTTC,CASSATSGQLYEQYF
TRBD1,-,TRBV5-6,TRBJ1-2,TGTGCCAGCAGCTTCGGGGACAGGGGAAATGGCTACACCTTC,CASSFGDRGNGYTF
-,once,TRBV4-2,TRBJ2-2,TGTGCCAGCAGCCAGGCCGGTTTCGGGAACACCGGGGAGCTGTTTTTT,CASSQAGFGNTGELFF
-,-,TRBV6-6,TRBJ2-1,TGTGCCAGCGGGGCTAGGAGTTACAATGAGCAGTTCTTC,CASGARSYNEQFF
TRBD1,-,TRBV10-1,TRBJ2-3,TGCGCCAGCAGGAGGACAGGGGAGGATACGCAGTATTTT,CASRRTGEDTQYF
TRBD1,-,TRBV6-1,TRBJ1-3,TGTGCCAGCAGTGTTGTGGGACAGGGGAAGTCGAGGGGAAACACCATATATTTT,CASSVVGQGKSRGNTIYF
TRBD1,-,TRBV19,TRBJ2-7,TGTGCCAGTAGTGTGGGACAGGGAATCTACGAGCAGTACTTC,CASSVGQGIYEQYF
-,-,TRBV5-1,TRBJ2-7,TGCGCCAGCAGCCCGGGAGGGGACAGGAGAGCCTACGAGCAGTACTTC,CASSPGGDRRAYEQYF
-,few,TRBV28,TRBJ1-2,TGTGCCAGCAGTTCTCCGTCTGAAGCTAACTATGGCTACACCTTC,CASSSPSEANYGYTF
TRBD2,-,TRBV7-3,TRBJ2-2,TGTGCCAGCAGCTTAACAGGGACTAGCGGGGCCCTCGCCGGGGAGCTGTTTTTT,CASSLTGTSGALAGELFF
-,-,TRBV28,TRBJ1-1,TGTGCCAGCAGTTCCAGGGGTTATACTGAAGCTTTCTTT,CASSSRGYTEAFF
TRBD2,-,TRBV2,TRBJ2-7,TGTGCCAGCGGGTCCCCGGGACTAAGTCAGGCGGAGTACTTC,CASGSPGLSQAEYF
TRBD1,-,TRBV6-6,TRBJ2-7,TGTGCCAGCAGTCGAGGACAGGGCGCCTACGAGCAGTACTTC,CASSRGQGAYEQYF
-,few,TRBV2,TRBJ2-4,TGTGCCAGCAGCGAACTTTTTAACATTCAGTACTTC,CASSELFNIQYF
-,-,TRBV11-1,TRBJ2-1,TGTGCCAGCAGCTCAGACCGAGACAATGAGCAGTTCTTC,CASSSDRDNEQFF
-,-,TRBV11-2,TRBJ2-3,TGTGCCAGCAGCTTAGAATCCATTGGTACGCAGTATTTT,CASSLESIGTQYF
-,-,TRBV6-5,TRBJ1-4,TGTGCCAGCAGTTTTGGAGAAAAACTGTTTTTT,CASSFGEKLFF
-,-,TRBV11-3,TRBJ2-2,TGTGCCAGCAGCCCTATAGGAGCGGGCACCGGGGAGCTGTTTTTT,CASSPIGAGTGELFF
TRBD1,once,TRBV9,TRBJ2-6,TGTGCCAGCAGCGTAGGATATGGGACAGCTGGGGCCAACGTCCTGACTTTC,CASSVGYGTAGANVLTF
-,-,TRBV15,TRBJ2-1,TGTGCCACCAGCAGAGGGGTACGCGATGAGCAGTTCTTC,CATSRGVRDEQFF
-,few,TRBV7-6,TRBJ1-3,TGTGCCAGCAGCGACCTCTTTGGGGCACATGCAACCTACTCTGGAAACACCATATATTTT,CASSDLFGAHATYSGNTIYF
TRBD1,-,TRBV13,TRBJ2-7,TGTGCCAGCAGCTTGGGACAGGGTCGAGAGTACTTC,CASSLGQGREYF
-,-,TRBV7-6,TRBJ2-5,TGTGCCAGCAGCCTGGCGGCGGAGGGGGCTGGAGAGACCCAGTACTTC,CASSLAAEGAGETQYF
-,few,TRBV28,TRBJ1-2,TGTGCCAGCAGTTCTGGTGGCAGGCCGGCTAACTATGGCTACACCTTC,CASSSGGRPANYGYTF
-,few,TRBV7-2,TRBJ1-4,TGTGCCAGCAGCTTAGGACCGCAGGGCGCAACTAATGAAAAACTGTTTTTT,CASSLGPQGATNEKLFF
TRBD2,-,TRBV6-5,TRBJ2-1,TGTGCCAGCAGTCCGACTAGCGGGATGGGCAATGAGCAGTTCTTC,CASSPTSGMGNEQFF
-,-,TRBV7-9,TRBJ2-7,TGTGCCAGCAGCTTACCCGGGTCGGAGAGCTCCTACGAGCAGTACTTC,CASSLPGSESSYEQYF
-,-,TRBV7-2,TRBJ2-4,TGTGCCAGCAGCTTAGCCAGCGGGGCCAAAAACATTCAGTACTTC,CASSLASGAKNIQYF
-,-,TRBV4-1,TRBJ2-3,TGCGCCAGCAAAGGGGGGGCGGGTGGAGAGACAGATACGCAGTATTTT,CASKGGAGGETDTQYF
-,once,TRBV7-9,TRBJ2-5,TGTGCCAGCAGCCAGGGAGAGACCCAGTACTTC,CASSQGETQYF
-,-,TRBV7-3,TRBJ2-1,TGTGCCAGCAGCTTAACAACAGGCGCCTACAATGAGCAGTTCTTC,CASSLTTGAYNEQFF
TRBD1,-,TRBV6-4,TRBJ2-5,TGTGCCAGCAGTGAAGGACAGGGAGGCTTAGAGACCCAGTACTTC,CASSEGQGGLETQYF
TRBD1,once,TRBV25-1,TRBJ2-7,TGTGCCAGCAGTGACCGGACAGGGAGTCGGGAGCAGTACTTC,CASSDRTGSREQYF
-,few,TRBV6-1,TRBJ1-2,TGTGCCAGCAGTGCGGGACCGACTAACTATGGCTACACCTTC,CASSAGPTNYGYTF
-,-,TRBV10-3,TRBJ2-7,TGTGCCATCAGCCATGGGAACACCCCCTACGAGCAGTACTTC,CAISHGNTPYEQYF
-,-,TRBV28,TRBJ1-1,TGTGCCAGCACTCTTGGGGTGGAAGCTTTCTTT,CASTLGVEAFF
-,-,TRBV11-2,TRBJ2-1,TGTGCCAGCAGCCGGGCTGGGGTCTCCTACAATGAGCAGTTCTTC,CASSRAGVSYNEQFF
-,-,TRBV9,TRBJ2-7,TGTGCCAGCAGTTTATTACCGGGGATTTCCTACGAGCAGTACTTC,CASSLLPGISYEQYF
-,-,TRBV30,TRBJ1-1,TGTGCCTGGAGTGTTAAAGGGGTTGTGAACACTGAAGCTTTCTTT,CAWSVKGVVNTEAFF
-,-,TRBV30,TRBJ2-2,TGTGCCTGCCGGGACATGTACACCGGGGAGCTGTTTTTT,CACRDMYTGELFF
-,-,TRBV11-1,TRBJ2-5,TGTGCCAGCAGCTTATTTTCTCTAGAGACCCAGTACTTC,CASSLFSLETQYF
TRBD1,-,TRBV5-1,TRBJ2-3,TGCGCCAGCAAGGGACAGGTTAGCACAGATACGCAGTATTTT,CASKGQVSTDTQYF
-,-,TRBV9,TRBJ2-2,TGTGCCAGCAGCGACCCCAGGGCGGGCAAAAACACCGGGGAGCTGTTTTTT,CASSDPRAGKNTGELFF
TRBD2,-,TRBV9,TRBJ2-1,TGTGCCAGCAGCTCGGGAGGCCTCCCCTACAATGAGCAGTTCTTC,CASSSGGLPYNEQFF
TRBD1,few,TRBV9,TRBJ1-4,TGTGCCAGCAGCGCAGGTAGGGGGCGGTGGACTAATGAAAAACTGTTTTTT,CASSAGRGRWTNEKLFF
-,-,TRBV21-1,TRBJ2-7,TGTGCCAGCAGCAAGTACCAGCGGGCCTACGAGCAGTACTTC,CASSKYQRAYEQYF